The T cell receptor (beta chain) under discussion was sequenced for a study of blood T cell repertoires in COVID-19. About the study: The study drew acute and convalescent COVID-19 samples from the United States, Italy and Spain. PBMCs, B-cell-depleted T cells, or T cells provided the cDNA or gDNA that made up the material.

This clone was recorded a few times. CDR1 is MNHEY, CDR2 SVGAGI, per germline. V gave up 6 bases and J gave up 7 bases; unmatched junction bases: 6. The CDR3 sequence is 14 residues long. Authors' methods: Amplification with reference gene primers provided the estimates of nucleated cell counts. This table comes from immunoSEQ multiplex PCR, and its TCRdb copy is limited to in-frame clones, with some not included. The V and J calls and clone size are taken from that table; D and trimming were inferred from the DNA. The sample lists a few hundred thousand clones, about four fifths occurring once. The rearrangement uses TRBV6-5 and TRBJ1-5; 10 bases align to TRBD1. The specimen sequenced was peripheral blood. This TCR derives from a man aged 25-45 years who had recovered from COVID-19. The CDR3 region has the DNA TGTGCCAGCAGCACGACAGGGGGCGGACAGCCCCAGCATTTT. This encodes CASSTTGGGQPQHF.